Listed below are T cell receptor beta chains from one sample, sequenced in a study of blood T cell repertoires in COVID-19. The repertoire was sequenced with immunoSEQ multiplex PCR; TCRdb's copy has only in-frame clones and lacks some. The sample has fewer than 350,000 clones, over 85% seen once. The sample was peripheral blood. These receptors were obtained from a woman in her fifties or sixties with COVID-19, enrolled during active disease. Each CDR3 is given with its conserved first and last residue. Each record gives: V gene, clone size, J gene, D gene, CDR3 DNA, CDR3 protein. A D gene is named only where the DNA matches it firmly. Not every row has a clone size; where given, it reads once, few, many or a size class.

TRBV19,NA,TRBJ2-5,TRBD2,TGTGCCAGTAGCCAAGGACTAGCGGGGGGAGGGACCCAGTACTTC,CASSQGLAGGGTQYF
TRBV14,once,TRBJ1-4,NA,TGTGCCAGCCGGGTCGCGAATGAAAAACTGTTTTTT,CASRVANEKLFF
TRBV24-1,NA,TRBJ2-5,NA,TGTGCCACCAGTGCAGGGACTCTGCAAGAGACCCAGTACTTC,CATSAGTLQETQYF
TRBV7-3,once,TRBJ2-2,NA,TGTGCCAGCAATCTCGGACCTGACAGGACTCCTAACACCGGGGAGCTGTTTTTT,CASNLGPDRTPNTGELFF
TRBV11-2,NA,TRBJ2-3,TRBD1,TGTGCCAGCGGACAGGCCCCCCCCGATACGCAGTATTTT,CASGQAPPDTQYF
TRBV19,NA,TRBJ1-5,TRBD1,TGTGCCAGTAGTATATTCGGGCTACAGGGGGAGAGCAATCAGCCCCAGCATTTT,CASSIFGLQGESNQPQHF
TRBV7-8,NA,TRBJ1-4,NA,TGTGCCAGCCGCGACAGCGCAACTAATGAAAAACTGTTTTTT,CASRDSATNEKLFF
TRBV27,NA,TRBJ1-6,NA,TGTGCCAGCCGTAGATCCTATAATTCACCCCTCCACTTT,CASRRSYNSPLHF
TRBV10-3,NA,TRBJ1-2,NA,TGTGCCATCTCTAACAGTCTCTATGGCTACACCTTC,CAISNSLYGYTF
TRBV5-3,NA,TRBJ2-7,NA,TGTGCCAGAAGCTTGAGGTCAGGCTACGAGCAGTACTTC,CARSLRSGYEQYF
TRBV6-2/TRBV6-3,NA,TRBJ2-1,TRBD2,TGTGCCAGCAGTTACCCCGGGGGGGTCAATGAGCAGTTCTTC,CASSYPGGVNEQFF
TRBV25-1,NA,TRBJ2-3,TRBD2,TGTGCCAGCAGTGAATCCCCGGGACTAGCGGGGGGGCGCGATACGCAGTATTTT,CASSESPGLAGGRDTQYF
TRBV27,NA,TRBJ1-5,NA,TGTGCCAGCAGTCCACACTTCGTGCGGGATCAGCCCCAGCATTTT,CASSPHFVRDQPQHF
TRBV28,NA,TRBJ1-5,TRBD1,TGTGCCAGCTTCTTCGGGACAGTCCTAGAGGGCAATCAGCCCCAGCATTTT,CASFFGTVLEGNQPQHF
TRBV19,once,TRBJ1-6,TRBD1,TGTGCCAGTAGTGTGAGACAGGGGGCCAACTATAATTCACCCCTCCACTTT,CASSVRQGANYNSPLHF
TRBV2,NA,TRBJ1-6,NA,TGTGCCAGCAGTGGACAGTTAAGGACACCCCTCCACTTT,CASSGQLRTPLHF
TRBV27,NA,TRBJ2-1,TRBD2,TGTGCCAGCATGAGGGGAGGGTCTTTGTTCAATGAGCAGTTCTTC,CASMRGGSLFNEQFF
TRBV6-5,NA,TRBJ1-2,TRBD1,TGTGCCAGCACCGGGCAGGGGGCTTATGGCTACACCTTC,CASTGQGAYGYTF